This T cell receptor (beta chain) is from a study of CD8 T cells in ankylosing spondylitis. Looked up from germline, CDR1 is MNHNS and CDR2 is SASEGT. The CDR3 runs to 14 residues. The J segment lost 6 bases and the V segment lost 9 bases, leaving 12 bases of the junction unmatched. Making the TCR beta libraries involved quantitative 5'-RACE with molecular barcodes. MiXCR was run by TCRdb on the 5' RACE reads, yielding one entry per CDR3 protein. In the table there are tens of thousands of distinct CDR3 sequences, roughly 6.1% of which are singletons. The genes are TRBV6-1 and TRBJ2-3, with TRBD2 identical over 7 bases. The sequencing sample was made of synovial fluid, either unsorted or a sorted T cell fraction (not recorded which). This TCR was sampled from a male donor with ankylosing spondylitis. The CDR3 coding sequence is TGTGCCAGTGTGCGTGCGGGAGATTTTGATACGCAGTATTTT. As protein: CASVRAGDFDTQYF.